This T cell receptor beta chain was identified in a study of cytomegalovirus exposure and HLA in healthy donors. Study findings and constraints: In a later analysis, at a false discovery rate of 0.05, 17,000 or so TCR beta sequences matched HLA alleles. According to reports, the classifier identified cytomegalovirus status with high specificity and sensitivity. TCR beta V- and J-gene trimming was later associated with a missense DCLRE1C variant.

Of note for this clone: The target antigen is unknown.

V was pared by 1 base and J by 6 bases, with 18 bases between. Germline CDR1 SGHDN, CDR2 FVKESK. The CDR3 spans 16 residues. The PCR contained 60 Vbeta and 13 Jbeta primers. Measured with immunoSEQ multiplex PCR; TCRdb has only the in-frame clones, and not every one. Of 65,000 to 100,000 clones listed, over 60% are singletons. The receptor comes from a female donor in good health and CMV-seronegative. The specimen sequenced was PBMCs. J is TRBJ1-2 and V is TRBV14, with D perhaps matching TRBD1 (5 bases). The CDR3 coding sequence is TGTGCCAGCAGCCAAGGGCTAATCAGGGTGTCGGATGGCTACACCTTC. This encodes CASSQGLIRVSDGYTF.